This T cell receptor beta chain was sequenced during a study of shared clonotypes between healthy human individuals. CDR1 is SGHAT and CDR2 is FQNNGV in the germline V gene. The CDR3 length is 13 residues. V lost 5 bases, J lost 11 bases, and 18 bases lay in between. TCRdb's copy holds only in-frame clones and misses some; the assay was immunoSEQ multiplex PCR. The data show 2,100,000 or so clones, with roughly 95% seen just once and approximately 0.13% held by the top ten. Recent acute infections and vaccinations were absent in the healthy HIV-negative adult donors. V usage is TRBV11-2 and J usage is TRBJ1-1, with unresolved D. Input material: naive CD4+ T cells sorted from blood. Subset here: CD45RA+ positively selected. The TCR was taken from a man younger than 30 in good health. CDR3 DNA sequence: TGTGCCAGCAGCCCCAGCTTGCATGGCGGCGCTTTCTTT. Its translation: CASSPSLHGGAFF.